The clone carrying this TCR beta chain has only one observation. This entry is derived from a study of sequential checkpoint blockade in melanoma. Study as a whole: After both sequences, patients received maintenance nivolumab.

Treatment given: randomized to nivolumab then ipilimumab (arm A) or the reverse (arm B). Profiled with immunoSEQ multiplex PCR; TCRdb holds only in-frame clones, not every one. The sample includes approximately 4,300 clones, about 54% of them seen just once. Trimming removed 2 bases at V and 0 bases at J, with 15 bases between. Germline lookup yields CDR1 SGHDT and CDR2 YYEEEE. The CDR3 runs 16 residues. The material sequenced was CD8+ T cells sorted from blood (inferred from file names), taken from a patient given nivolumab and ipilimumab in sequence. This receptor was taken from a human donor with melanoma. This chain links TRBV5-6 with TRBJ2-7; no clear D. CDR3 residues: CASSLGASVASYEQYF. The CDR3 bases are TGTGCCAGCAGCTTAGGAGCGAGCGTCGCCTCCTACGAGCAGTACTTC.